This T cell receptor (beta chain) was recovered during a study of T cell responses to AZD1222 COVID-19 vaccine. The data were produced by immunoSEQ multiplex PCR, yet TCRdb's version contains in-frame clones alone and is incomplete. Here the sample spans 150,000 to 200,000 clones, around 90% being singletons. The origin of this receptor is an adult who received the AZD1222 COVID-19 vaccine. The sequences come from peripheral blood, collected 28 days after the second AZD1222 dose.

CDR3 protein: CASSLPTSLNEQFF. The CDR3 DNA is TGCGCCAGCAGCCTACCTACTAGCTTGAATGAGCAGTTCTTC. The chain recombines TRBV5-1 with TRBJ2-1, with D tentatively TRBD2 (6 bases). Trimming pared 4 bases from V and 7 bases from J, leaving 15 bases between. The CDR3 has 14 amino acids. CDR1 and CDR2 from the germline V gene are SGHRS and YFSETQ.